These 21 T cell receptor beta chains were all obtained from the same sample, sequenced in a study of cytomegalovirus exposure and HLA in healthy donors. PCR involved 60 Vbeta and 13 Jbeta primers. The assay was immunoSEQ multiplex PCR, and TCRdb's table has in-frame clones only and misses some. This repertoire shows roughly 66,000 clones, around 78% found once; its top ten account for around 6%. Sequencing was carried out using PBMCs. These receptors were obtained from a man in his fifties or sixties in good health and CMV-seronegative.

The chain is built from TRBV7-3 and TRBJ2-3, with 7 bases fitting TRBD2. Trimming at V came to 4 bases and at J to 0 bases, leaving 10 bases not matched to a gene. CDR1 is SGHTA, CDR2 FQGTGA, per germline. The length of the CDR3 is 17 residues. In DNA form, the CDR3 reads TGTGCCAGCAGCTACGCCGGGGGGAAGCCTAGCACAGATACGCAGTATTTT. Translated, it gives CASSYAGGKPSTDTQYF.

This clone was observed once. This chain joins TRBV25-1 and TRBJ2-1, with 9 bases lining up with TRBD1. Trimming at V came to 7 bases and at J to 2 bases, leaving 9 bases not matched to a gene. The CDR3 spans 16 residues. The germline CDR1 and CDR2 sequences are MGHDK and SYGVNS. CDR3 nucleotides: TGTGCCAGCACCGCTACCGGGACAGGGACCTACAATGAGCAGTTCTTC. Its translation: CASTATGTGTYNEQFF.

V gene TRBV5-1 combines with J gene TRBJ1-1; no definite D call. The V gene's germline CDR1 is SGHRS and CDR2 YFSETQ. CDR3 size: 12 residues. V lost 0 bases to trimming and J lost 6 bases, with 6 bases between them. CDR3 amino acids: CASSLGPAEAFF. In nucleotides, the CDR3 is TGCGCCAGCAGCTTGGGGCCAGCTGAAGCTTTCTTT.

This clone is a singleton in its sample. The rearrangement links TRBV10-1 to TRBJ1-2; 9 nucleotides match TRBD1. This CDR3 has 14 residues. The V and J ends lost 5 bases and 6 bases, in that order; junction bases with no gene match: 7. Germline V CDR1 and CDR2: WNHNN, SYGVQD (reference sequence). The CDR3: CASSKDRGIDGYTF. CDR3 DNA: TGCGCCAGCAGTAAGGACAGGGGCATTGATGGCTACACCTTC.

This CDR3 is CASSAFTEAFF. CDR3 coding DNA: TGTGCCAGCAGTGCCTTCACTGAAGCTTTCTTT. This rearrangement joins TRBV25-1 to TRBJ1-1; D gene ambiguous. V lost 4 bases to trimming and J lost 4 bases, with 4 bases between them. The CDR3 consists of 11 residues. Germline V gives CDR1 MGHDK, CDR2 SYGVNS.

V is TRBV19 and J is TRBJ1-5, with no clear D. Looked up from germline, CDR1 is LNHDA and CDR2 is SQIVND (reference sequence). CDR3 size: 15 residues. The V and J ends lost 4 bases and 3 bases respectively, with 13 bases between them. CDR3 sequence (DNA): TGTGCCAGTAGTAGATCCGGGAACCTCAATCAGCCCCAGCATTTT. The encoded protein is CASSRSGNLNQPQHF.

The CDR3 nucleotides are TGTGCCATCAGGGAGGGGGGGGATACGCAGTATTTT. The encoded protein is CAIREGGDTQYF. This chain connects TRBV10-3 to TRBJ2-3, with D perhaps TRBD2 (7 bases). The germline gives CDR1 ENHRY, CDR2 SYGVKD. V was shortened by 6 bases and J by 6 bases, with 10 bases between the two germline ends. The CDR3 length is 12 residues.

The chain carries TRBV29-1 and TRBJ2-1; D is perhaps TRBD2 (6 bases). Trimming took 4 bases from V and 1 from J, leaving 11 bases between them. The CDR3 consists of 14 residues. Germline CDR1 reads SQVTM; CDR2 reads ANQGSEA. CDR3 DNA: TGCAGCGTTGGGGCTGGGAGGTCCTACAATGAGCAGTTCTTC. It is translated as CSVGAGRSYNEQFF.

V and J are TRBV10-1 and TRBJ2-7; 8 nucleotides agree with TRBD2. CDR3 size: 17 residues. J gave up 0 bases and V 6 bases, and 13 bases lay outside the gene matches. Germline V gives CDR1 WNHNN, CDR2 SYGVQD (reference sequence). The CDR3 is CASSSTNGGGTSYEQYF. The CDR3 DNA reads as TGCGCCAGCAGCTCGACTAATGGCGGGGGGACCTCCTACGAGCAGTACTTC.

The rearrangement uses TRBV30 and TRBJ2-2; 7 bases are shared with TRBD1. J was trimmed by 6 bases and V by 0 bases; bases with no gene match: 16. This CDR3 contains 18 residues. Looked up from germline, CDR1 is GTSNPN and CDR2 is SVGIG (reference sequence). CDR3 nucleotides: TGTGCCTGGAGTGTCCGGGACAGTAAAGTATTCTGGTCCGGGGAGCTGTTTTTT. Protein: CAWSVRDSKVFWSGELFF. Supplemented by reference TRBV30 and TRBJ2-2, the full variable domain reads SQTIHQWPATLVQPVGSPLSLECTVEGTSNPNLYWYRQAAGRGLQLLFYSVGIGQISSEVPQNLSASRPQDRQFILSSKKLLLSDSGFYLCAWSVRDSKVFWSGELFFGEGSRLTVL.

Notes on this clone: A read error may produce the germline difference seen at one junction end. The chain couples TRBV7-8 to TRBJ2-1, with TRBD2 identical over 7 bases. This CDR3 comprises 12 residues. Germline-derived CDR1 and CDR2 are SGHVS and FQNEAQ. CDR3 amino acids: CTSSPGGDEQFF. For the CDR3, the DNA is TGTACCAGCAGCCCTGGGGGGGATGAGCAGTTCTTC.

This clone turned up a few times. The rearrangement joins TRBV11-2 to TRBJ1-1; no clear D gene. The germline V gene encodes CDR1 SGHAT and CDR2 FQNNGV. This CDR3 has 15 residues. Trimming shortened V by 5 bases and J by 3 bases, and 16 bases separated the two germline ends. Written as DNA, the CDR3 is TGTGCCAGCAGCGAGCGAACGGGAATTGACACTGAAGCTTTCTTT. The encoded protein is CASSERTGIDTEAFF.

This clone showed up just once. CDR3 loop: CASSTTGGGNEKLFF. The CDR3 nucleotides read TGTGCCAGCAGCACGACGGGTGGTGGTAATGAAAAACTGTTTTTT. The chain combines TRBV7-9 with TRBJ1-4; no clear D gene. The CDR3 is made up of 15 amino acids. Trimming left V 5 bases short and J 4 bases short, with 14 bases between. Per germline, CDR1 SEHNR and CDR2 FQNEAQ (reference sequence).

The chain recombines TRBV7-2 with TRBJ2-3, with TRBD2 matching over 11 bases. V lost 5 bases, J lost 6 bases, and 4 bases stayed unmatched. This CDR3 spans 14 amino acids. CDR1 is SGHTA and CDR2 is FQGNSA in the germline V gene. CDR3 DNA sequence: TGTGCCAGCAGCAGTAGCGGGGGGGTGGATACGCAGTATTTT. Its translation: CASSSSGGVDTQYF.

The sample holds a few counts of this clone. The chain employs TRBV5-4 and TRBJ1-1; TRBD1 aligns across 11 bases. Per the germline V gene, CDR1 is SGHNT and CDR2 is YYREEE (reference sequence). This CDR3 is 17 amino acids long. V was clipped by 3 bases and J by 5 bases; unmatched bases: 12. CDR3 in DNA: TGTGCCAGCAGCTCATCCCTGGACAGGGGGCCCTCGACTGAAGCTTTCTTT. Its translation is CASSSSLDRGPSTEAFF.

The rearrangement links TRBV4-3 to TRBJ1-1; 7 nucleotides line up with TRBD1. The CDR3 extends over 13 amino acids. CDR1 and CDR2 (germline): LGHNA, YSLEER. The V gene end was trimmed by 4 bases and the J gene end by 2 bases; junction bases not matched to a gene: 1. In nucleotides, the CDR3 is TGCGCCAGCAGCCGGGACAGTAACACTGAAGCTTTCTTT. This translates into CASSRDSNTEAFF.

The chain employs TRBV2 and TRBJ2-7; 7 bases line up with TRBD1. The trim removed 9 bases at V and 3 bases at J, leaving 8 bases unmatched. The CDR3 has 13 amino acids. Germline V gene data show CDR1 as SNHLY and CDR2 as FYNNEI. The CDR3 reads CASKPGTVYEQYF. Here the CDR3 DNA reads TGTGCCAGTAAGCCCGGGACAGTCTACGAGCAGTACTTC.

This clone was counted once. The chain joins TRBV25-1 to TRBJ2-7; possible D gene TRBD2, 6 bases. Germline V gives CDR1 MGHDK, CDR2 SYGVNS. The V and J ends lost 3 bases and 6 bases respectively, with 12 bases between them. The CDR3 is made up of 13 amino acids. This CDR3 reads CASSEAGFGEQYF. The CDR3 DNA is TGTGCCAGCAGTGAGGCGGGGTTTGGCGAGCAGTACTTC.

The V call is TRBV28, the J call TRBJ2-3; tentative D call: TRBD2 (5 bases). Trimming took 5 bases from V and 0 from J, leaving 12 bases between them. The CDR3 sequence is 15 residues long. In germline, CDR1 is MDHEN, CDR2 SYDVKM. The CDR3 DNA reads as TGTGCCAGCAGTCGCCCGACTACAAGCACAGATACGCAGTATTTT. Residues: CASSRPTTSTDTQYF.

The chain links TRBV9 to TRBJ2-3, with 7 nucleotides matching TRBD1. With V trimmed by 4 bases and J by 3 bases, 11 bases remained unmatched. This CDR3 has 16 amino acids. CDR1 is SGDLS and CDR2 is YYNGEE in the germline V gene. The CDR3 coding sequence is TGTGCCAGCAGCTCACGACCGGGACAGAAGACAGATACGCAGTATTTT. This translates into CASSSRPGQKTDTQYF.

This chain connects TRBV5-1 to TRBJ2-5; 7 bases are a match to TRBD1. CDR3 length: 15 residues. The ends lost 4 bases at V and 4 bases at J; junction bases unmatched: 10. CDR1 is SGHRS and CDR2 is YFSETQ in the germline V gene. The CDR3 coding sequence is TGCGCCAGCAGCCCACGGACAGGAGCCGGAGAGACCCAGTACTTC. The encoded protein is CASSPRTGAGETQYF.